The 31 T cell receptor beta chains below all came from one sample that was sequenced in a study of blood T cell repertoires in COVID-19. Libraries were prepared by immunoSEQ multiplex PCR; TCRdb keeps only in-frame clonotypes and omits some of them. The sample has 70,000 to 100,000 clones, about 90% seen once. The source material was peripheral blood. The receptors here all came from a human donor in a cohort sampled during active COVID-19.

V is TRBV5-1 and J is TRBJ2-1; a possible D gene is TRBD2 (5 bases). This CDR3 contains 15 residues. Germline CDR1 and CDR2: SGHRS and YFSETQ. V lost 2 bases to trimming and J lost 3 bases, with 12 bases between them. CDR3 sequence (DNA): TGCGCCAGCAGCTTCACGACGGGGTTCTACAATGAGCAGTTCTTC. This translates into CASSFTTGFYNEQFF.

CDR3 region: CASSPMGQGAREQFF. In DNA form, the CDR3 reads TGTGCCAGCTCACCAATGGGACAGGGGGCTCGTGAGCAGTTCTTC. J is TRBJ2-1 and V is TRBV18; the match to TRBD1 covers 12 bases. The CDR3 spans 15 residues. Trimming removed 2 bases from V and 9 bases from J; junction bases left unmatched: 5. Germline loops: CDR1 KGHSH, CDR2 LQKENI. Variable domain in full (rest from reference TRBV18 and TRBJ2-1): NAGVMQNPRHLVRRRGQEARLRCSPMKGHSHVYWYRQLPEEGLKFMVYLQKENIIDESGMPKERFSAEFPKEGPSILRIQQVVRGDSAAYFCASSPMGQGAREQFFGPGTRLTVL.

The CDR3 spells CSADQETQYF. The CDR3 DNA sequence: TGCAGTGCCGACCAAGAGACCCAGTACTTC. The chain carries TRBV20-1 and TRBJ2-5; D remains unclear. The CDR3 is 10 residues long. CDR1 is DFQATT, CDR2 SNEGSKA, per germline (reference sequence). The germline V and J ends were trimmed by 6 bases and 0 bases, with 2 bases remaining between them.

The rearrangement uses TRBV18 and TRBJ2-5; tentatively, D is TRBD1 (6 bases). From germline, CDR1 is KGHSH and CDR2 LQKENI. The CDR3 is 13 residues long. Trimming removed 4 bases from V and 2 bases from J, with 8 bases in between. The DNA of the CDR3 is TGTGCCAGCTCACAGGACAGACAAGAGACCCAGTACTTC. This gives the protein CASSQDRQETQYF.

V gene TRBV5-5 combines with J gene TRBJ2-2; 9 nucleotides line up with TRBD2. Per germline, CDR1 SGHKS and CDR2 YYEKEE (reference sequence). CDR3 length: 16 residues. The V gene end was trimmed by 4 bases and the J gene end by 0 bases; junction bases not matched to a gene: 4. The CDR3 here is CASSLSGGANTGELFF. Written as DNA, the CDR3 is TGTGCCAGCAGCCTTAGCGGGGGCGCGAACACCGGGGAGCTGTTTTTT.

This rearrangement joins TRBV6-5 to TRBJ2-3, with 7 bases identical to TRBD2. With 8 bases clipped from V and 2 bases from J, the junction kept 4 bases outside the gene matches. The germline V gene has CDR1 MNHEY and CDR2 SVGAGI. The CDR3 consists of 13 residues. This CDR3 reads CASASGLTDTQYF. CDR3 in DNA: TGTGCCAGCGCTAGCGGACTCACAGATACGCAGTATTTT.

V is TRBV24-1 and J is TRBJ2-1; 8 bases are shared with TRBD2. Germline V gene data show CDR1 as KGHDR and CDR2 as SFDVKD. The CDR3 extends over 17 amino acids. V trimming: 0 bases; J trimming: 5 bases; junction bases outside the gene matches: 8. The CDR3 DNA is TGTGCCACCAGTGATTTGCCAGGGCGGGGGGCGGACAATGAGCAGTTCTTC. This gives the protein CATSDLPGRGADNEQFF.

The V gene is TRBV6-6, the J gene TRBJ2-5; D perhaps matches TRBD2 (7 bases). Germline assignment: CDR1 MNHNY and CDR2 SVGAGI (reference sequence). This CDR3 contains 14 residues. With 6 bases removed from V and 5 bases from J, the gap between germline ends came to 16 bases. CDR3 coding DNA: TGTGCCAGCAGAACAATCAGGGGAGGGGAGACCCAGTACTTC. Amino acids: CASRTIRGGETQYF.

This clone has a handful of counts. The gene calls are TRBV11-3 and TRBJ2-7; perhaps TRBD1 as D (8 bases). Looked up from germline, CDR1 is SGHNT and CDR2 is YENEEA. CDR3 size: 14 residues. Trimming removed 7 bases from V and 2 bases from J, with 15 bases in between. The CDR3 DNA reads TGTGCCAGCAACATACAGGGGGGGGCCTACGAGCAGTACTTC. Its translation is CASNIQGGAYEQYF.

The chain has TRBV6-6 and TRBJ1-5; 10 nucleotides agree with TRBD1. The ends lost 6 bases at V and 0 bases at J; junction bases unmatched: 14. Germline CDR1 and CDR2: MNHNY and SVGAGI (reference sequence). The CDR3 covers 19 residues. CDR3 DNA: TGTGCCAGCAGCCGAAAGGCGGGGACAGGGGCTTTTAGCAATCAGCCCCAGCATTTT. Protein product: CASSRKAGTGAFSNQPQHF.

This chain connects TRBV27 to TRBJ2-1, with 10 positions matching TRBD2. CDR3 length: 15 amino acids. Germline loops: CDR1 MNHEY, CDR2 SMNVEV (reference sequence). V was clipped by 1 base and J by 6 bases; unmatched bases: 3. CDR3 in amino acids: CASSLWPSGSNEQFF. CDR3 coding DNA: TGTGCCAGCAGTTTATGGCCTAGCGGGAGCAATGAGCAGTTCTTC.

In this sample, this clone turned up a few times. The rearrangement links TRBV18 to TRBJ1-1; 9 nucleotides match TRBD1. The germline V gene has CDR1 KGHSH and CDR2 LQKENI. The ends lost 6 bases at V and 5 bases at J; junction bases unmatched: 7. The CDR3 length is 14 residues. This CDR3 is CASSPGQGWTEAFF. The CDR3 nucleotides are TGTGCCAGCTCGCCGGGACAGGGTTGGACTGAAGCTTTCTTT. The entire variable domain, with the rest obtained from reference TRBV18 and TRBJ1-1, is as follows: NAGVMQNPRHLVRRRGQEARLRCSPMKGHSHVYWYRQLPEEGLKFMVYLQKENIIDESGMPKERFSAEFPKEGPSILRIQQVVRGDSAAYFCASSPGQGWTEAFFGQGTRLTVV.

The chain links TRBV5-4 to TRBJ2-3; TRBD2 matches 13 bases. CDR1 and CDR2 (germline): SGHNT, YYREEE (reference sequence). CDR3 length equals 16 residues. V shed 2 bases, J shed 0 bases, and the junction held 0 bases outside the gene matches. CDR3 nucleotides: TGTGCCAGCAGCTTACTAGCGGGAGGGAGCACAGATACGCAGTATTTT. Translated: CASSLLAGGSTDTQYF. Drawing the rest from reference TRBV5-4 and TRBJ2-3, the complete variable domain is ETGVTQSPTHLIKTRGQQVTLRCSSQSGHNTVSWYQQALGQGPQFIFQYYREEENGRGNFPPRFSGLQFPNYSSELNVNALELDDSALYLCASSLLAGGSTDTQYFGPGTRLTVL.

The chain recombines TRBV5-1 with TRBJ1-6, with a weak D call TRBD1 (5 bases). Trimming pared 6 bases from V and 11 bases from J, leaving 18 bases between. Germline V gene data show CDR1 as SGHRS and CDR2 as YFSETQ. The length of the CDR3 is 14 residues. This CDR3 is CASKLRTQVAPLHF. DNA for the CDR3: TGCGCCAGCAAACTACGGACACAGGTGGCACCCCTCCACTTT.

The chain employs TRBV24-1 and TRBJ2-2; tentative D call: TRBD1 (6 bases). The CDR3 is 15 amino acids. Germline V gene lookup returns CDR1 KGHDR and CDR2 SFDVKD. Trimming removed 4 bases at V and 1 base at J, with 9 bases between. Written as DNA, the CDR3 is TGTGCCACCAGTGACCCGGGACAGAACACCGGGGAGCTGTTTTTT. It yields the protein CATSDPGQNTGELFF.

This chain uses TRBV7-6 with TRBJ2-3, with TRBD2 matching over 11 bases. Trimming took 3 bases from V and 3 from J; bases not matched to a gene: 2. The CDR3 extends over 15 amino acids. The germline gives CDR1 SGHVS, CDR2 FNYEAQ. CDR3 in amino acids: CASSFTSGSTDTQYF. CDR3 in DNA: TGTGCCAGCAGCTTTACTAGCGGGAGTACAGATACGCAGTATTTT. Using reference TRBV7-6 and TRBJ2-3 for the parts outside the CDR3, the full variable domain is GAGVSQSPRYKVTKRGQDVALRCDPISGHVSLYWYRQALGQGPEFLTYFNYEAQQDKSGLPNDRFSAERPEGSISTLTIQRTEQRDSAMYRCASSFTSGSTDTQYFGPGTRLTVL.

This clone was detected once. The J gene is TRBJ1-1, the V gene TRBV3-1 (or the pseudogene TRBV3-2), with D maybe TRBD1 (6 bases). V was shortened by 1 base and J by 3 bases, with 9 bases between the two germline ends. CDR1 LGHDT and CDR2 YNNKEL come from the germline V gene (reference sequence). The length of the CDR3 is 14 residues. In nucleotides, the CDR3 is TGTGCCAGCAGCCAAGTTCAGGGGTACACTGAAGCTTTCTTT. Translated: CASSQVQGYTEAFF.

The chain employs TRBV7-2 and TRBJ2-2; tentative D call: TRBD1 (6 bases). V was trimmed by 5 bases and J by 2 bases, leaving 12 bases between them. The CDR3 sequence is 15 residues long. CDR1 is SGHTA, CDR2 FQGNSA, per germline. Here the CDR3 reads CASSKRQANTGELFF. The CDR3 DNA follows: TGTGCCAGCAGCAAAAGACAGGCAAACACCGGGGAGCTGTTTTTT.

Regarding this clone: The junction shows a germline mismatch at one end, possibly a read error. V usage is TRBV29-1 and J usage is TRBJ1-2; D is unresolved. CDR3 length equals 15 residues. Germline V lookup: CDR1 SQVTM, CDR2 ANQGSEA. The CDR3 DNA sequence: TGCAGCGTTGTCCGTGCGGATGAAGCTAATTATGGCTACACCTTC. It is translated as CSVVRADEANYGYTF.

This clone was recorded a few times. This rearrangement joins TRBV5-1 to TRBJ2-3; 7 bases match TRBD2. The CDR3 covers 14 residues. Germline values: CDR1 SGHRS, CDR2 YFSETQ. The trim removed 4 bases at V and 3 bases at J, leaving 5 bases unmatched. CDR3 residues: CASSPAGNTDTQYF. The DNA for the CDR3 is TGCGCCAGCAGCCCAGCGGGGAATACAGATACGCAGTATTTT.

The chain links TRBV5-1 to TRBJ2-3, with 7 bases aligning to TRBD2. The CDR3 is made up of 14 amino acids. Germline lookup yields CDR1 SGHRS and CDR2 YFSETQ. V shed 7 bases, J shed 1 base, and the junction held 6 bases outside the gene matches. CDR3 region: CASQRAGGTDTQYF. The CDR3 region has the DNA TGCGCCAGCCAGCGGGCGGGAGGCACAGATACGCAGTATTTT.

The CDR3 sequence: CASSFGQGNYGYTF. The CDR3 nucleotides read TGTGCCAGCAGTTTCGGACAGGGGAACTATGGCTACACCTTC. The chain has TRBV27 and TRBJ1-2; 9 nucleotides align to TRBD1. Trimming at V came to 3 bases and at J to 2 bases, leaving 1 base not matched to a gene. Germline values: CDR1 MNHEY, CDR2 SMNVEV (reference sequence). The CDR3 consists of 14 residues.

This clone was seen just once. The rearrangement links TRBV30 to TRBJ2-7; D ambiguous. Germline V gene data show CDR1 as GTSNPN and CDR2 as SVGIG (reference sequence). CDR3 length: 13 residues. The CDR3 DNA reads as TGTGCGTATGCCCGGGTGGGCTCCTACGAGCAGTACTTC. It specifies CAYARVGSYEQYF.

The chain uses TRBV6-2 or TRBV6-3 and TRBJ1-5; possibly TRBD1 for D (5 bases). Germline assignment: CDR1 MNHEY and CDR2 SVGEGT. This CDR3 comprises 14 residues. The V end was cut by 2 bases, the J end by 4 bases, with 9 bases between. The CDR3 is CASSYPQDNQPQHF. The CDR3 DNA reads TGTGCCAGCAGTTACCCACAGGATAATCAGCCCCAGCATTTT.

J is TRBJ2-7 and V is TRBV3-1 (or the pseudogene TRBV3-2); D not certain. The length of the CDR3 is 14 residues. The V end lost 3 bases, the J end lost 3 bases, and 12 bases lay between the germline ends. Germline V lookup: CDR1 LGHDT, CDR2 YNNKEL (reference sequence). CDR3 region: CASSQAGPYYEQYF. The CDR3 region has the DNA TGTGCCAGCAGCCAGGCAGGCCCGTACTACGAGCAGTACTTC.

This clone was recorded once. The rearrangement uses TRBV5-1 and TRBJ2-5; TRBD2 is a possible D gene (6 bases). This CDR3 region has 14 residues. CDR1 and CDR2 (germline): SGHRS, YFSETQ. The V gene lost 5 bases and the J gene lost 2 bases, with 13 bases spanning the gap. The CDR3 sequence: CASSSGTSQETQYF. The DNA of the CDR3 is TGCGCCAGCAGTTCCGGGACTTCTCAAGAGACCCAGTACTTC.

The gene calls are TRBV19 and TRBJ1-4, with D perhaps TRBD1 (5 bases). This CDR3 is 15 amino acids long. CDR1 is LNHDA and CDR2 is SQIVND in the germline V gene (reference sequence). Trimming removed 5 bases at V and 5 bases at J, with 15 bases between. This chain's CDR3 is CASSVTGPRNEKLFF. CDR3 nucleotide sequence: TGTGCCAGTAGTGTTACAGGACCGAGGAATGAAAAACTGTTTTTT. Drawing the rest from reference TRBV19 and TRBJ1-4, the complete variable domain is DGGITQSPKYLFRKEGQNVTLSCEQNLNHDAMYWYRQDPGQGLRLIYYSQIVNDFQKGDIAEGYSVSREKKESFPLTVTSAQKNPTAFYLCASSVTGPRNEKLFFGSGTQLSVL.

DNA of the CDR3: TGCGCCAGTCGTACCGGGACAGGGGACAACGAGCAGTACTTC. As protein: CASRTGTGDNEQYF. The chain carries TRBV5-1 and TRBJ2-7; 10 bases align to TRBD1. The CDR3 is made up of 14 amino acids. With 8 bases clipped from V and 5 bases from J, the junction kept 10 bases outside the gene matches. Germline V gives CDR1 SGHRS, CDR2 YFSETQ. Combining the CDR3 with reference TRBV5-1 and TRBJ2-7 gives the whole variable domain KAGVTQTPRYLIKTRGQQVTLSCSPISGHRSVSWYQQTPGQGLQFLFEYFSETQRNKGNFPGRFSGRQFSNSRSEMNVSTLELGDSALYLCASRTGTGDNEQYFGPGTRLTVT.

This rearrangement joins TRBV5-1 to TRBJ2-1, with 16 bases fitting TRBD2. J gave up 5 bases and V 4 bases, and 3 bases lay outside the gene matches. Germline CDR1 SGHRS, CDR2 YFSETQ. CDR3 length: 16 amino acids. The CDR3 is CASSLGLAGGNNEQFF. CDR3 bases: TGCGCCAGCAGCCTGGGACTAGCGGGGGGGAACAATGAGCAGTTCTTC.

V usage is TRBV13 and J usage is TRBJ2-7, with 9 bases aligning to TRBD2. The CDR3 length is 15 residues. J gave up 1 base and V 5 bases, and 6 bases lay outside the gene matches. Per germline, CDR1 PRHDT and CDR2 FYEKMQ (reference sequence). The CDR3 region has the DNA TGTGCCAGCAGCCCGGCTAGCGGGGTATCCTACGAGCAGTACTTC. This gives the protein CASSPASGVSYEQYF.

This chain joins TRBV6-2 or TRBV6-3 and TRBJ2-7, with D possibly matching TRBD1 (6 bases). CDR1 and CDR2 (germline): MNHEY, SVGEGT. Trimming removed 2 bases at V and 3 bases at J, with 17 bases between. This CDR3 has 16 amino acids. CDR3 amino acids: CASSYGSNRENYEQYF. The CDR3 coding sequence is TGTGCCAGCAGTTACGGATCGAACAGGGAAAACTACGAGCAGTACTTC.